This T cell receptor (beta chain) comes out of a study of Ad26.COV2.S vaccination and SARS-CoV-2 variants listed by TCRdb under 2021. About the study as a whole: Donors in the vaccine arm were drawn from COV1001, a multicentre, randomized, double-blind, placebo-controlled phase I-IIa trial testing Ad26.COV2.S in healthy adults. TCRbeta repertoire sequencing served as the tool for gauging how specific and how broad the SARS-CoV-2-reactive T cell receptors were following Ad26.COV2.S vaccination. Ad26.COV2.S was administered intramuscularly at 5 x 10^10 or 1 x 10^11 viral particles, either as a single shot or as two shots given 56 days apart. Throughout the experiments and outcome assessment, investigators stayed blinded to trial group allocation. A total of 32 samples were included in the TCR-sequenced set, comprising around 19 Ad26.COV2.S vaccine recipients, 5 placebo recipients and 8 SARS-CoV-2 convalescent individuals. Trial participants were randomized into five groups of five, in which low-dose or high-dose Ad26.COV2.S was given once or twice, or placebo was given on both occasions. Overall study results and their limits: The authors noted that total T cell responses may have been underestimated by the TCR breadth and depth analyses. Substantial breadth of spike-specific CD8+ and CD4+ T cell responses was reported after vaccination. Comparing responses between vaccine doses or regimens was not something the study was powered to do. Ad26.COV2.S recipients had higher spike-specific TCR breadth than placebo recipients (P = 0.0014). Vaccine and placebo recipients had similar non-spike TCR breadth, a finding consistent with the vaccine containing only spike.

The sample's treatment or condition label is to be understood as: about 20 received Ad26.COV2.S at low or high dose, single or two shots; roughly five received placebo; per-sample allocation not given. For vaccine and placebo recipients, repertoires were sequenced using samples collected on day 63 after the first injection. Cohort 1b enrolled 25 to 30 adults aged 18-55 years at a single site in Boston, USA, between 29 July and 7 August 2020. Ad26.COV2.S was a replication-incompetent adenovirus type 26 vector expressing a prefusion-stabilized SARS-CoV-2 spike protein from the original Wuhan strain. The CDR3 sequence holds 14 residues, the cysteine and phenylalanine included. Of all the DNA, just the CDR3 is kept, 42 bases in frame from base 1. Compared with germline, V lacks 5 bases and J lacks 8 bases; bases without a gene match: 6. CDR1 and CDR2 are read off the germline V gene as MNHEY and SVGEGT.

Regarding this clone: Which antigen it targets is not known. Within one base of it there is no much larger clone, and no base qualities were kept.

The immunoSEQ Assay was the method used to sequence TCRbeta CDR3 regions. After extraction, genomic DNA underwent amplification by bias-controlled multiplex PCR, followed by high-throughput sequencing. Turning to the authors' computational methods: Collapsing and filtering of sequences were performed to quantify the absolute abundance of each unique TCRbeta CDR3 region. T cell fraction was estimated by normalizing TCRbeta template counts to usable DNA, which was measured by amplifying reference genes present in all nucleated cells. Repertoire TCRs were annotated as SARS-CoV-2-specific when V gene, CDR3 amino acid sequence and J gene were exactly matched to a known reactive TCR set. MIRA supplied the reference SARS-CoV-2 TCR set, which was filtered for enrichment in COVID-19-positive ImmuneCODE repertoires so that public or cross-reactive TCRs were removed. Drawing on the MIRA antigens, annotated TCRs were analysed further at the level of specific ORF or position within ORF. Breadth was defined as annotated unique rearrangements over total unique productive rearrangements; depth was the summed frequency of those rearrangements. TCR breadth was compared between groups using two-sided Wilcoxon rank-sum tests. The table comes from immuneACCESS by way of TCRdb, which keeps in-frame sequences with V and J called. Part of the clones is missing from these tables; in studies checked, under half for an unresolved V gene and the rest for unknown reasons. V, J and clone size are taken as reported in that table, and D and trimming were inferred from the DNA itself. For this sample there are fewer than 400,000 clones; about 82% appear just once. The ten largest account for around 2% of the sample.

Material: peripheral blood, obtained in a trial of Ad26.COV2.S vaccine versus placebo. The sequence was collected from a person between 18 and 60 years old who received the Ad26.COV2.S COVID-19 vaccine or a placebo. The sequence links TRBV6-2 or TRBV6-3 to TRBJ1-6; 7 junctional bases match TRBD1. The bases are TGTGCCAGCAGTCGAGGGGGCTCGGATTCACCCCTCCACTTT. This translates into CASSRGGSDSPLHF.